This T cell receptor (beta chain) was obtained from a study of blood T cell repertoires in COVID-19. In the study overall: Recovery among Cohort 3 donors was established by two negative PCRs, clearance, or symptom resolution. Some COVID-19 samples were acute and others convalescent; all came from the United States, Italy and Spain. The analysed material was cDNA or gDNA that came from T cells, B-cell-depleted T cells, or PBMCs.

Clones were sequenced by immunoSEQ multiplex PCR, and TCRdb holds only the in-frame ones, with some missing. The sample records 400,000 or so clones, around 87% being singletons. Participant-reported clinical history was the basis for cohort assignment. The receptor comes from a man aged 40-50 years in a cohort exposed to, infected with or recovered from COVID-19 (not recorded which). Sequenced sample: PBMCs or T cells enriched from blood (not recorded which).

The CDR3 coding sequence is TGTGCCAGCAGCTTGAGCGGGAGAAGATACAATGAGCAGTTCTTC. This sequence encodes CASSLSGRRYNEQFF. This sequence joins TRBV7-8 and TRBJ2-1; 8 nucleotides line up with TRBD2. In germline, CDR1 is SGHVS, CDR2 FQNEAQ. J lost 4 bases, V lost 3 bases, and 5 bases had no gene match. This CDR3 has 15 residues.